Presented here are 10 T cell receptor beta chains from one specimen sequenced in a study of Ad26.COV2.S vaccination and SARS-CoV-2 variants. Profiling relied on immunoSEQ multiplex PCR, and the TCRdb table lists in-frame clones only, not all of them. The profile covers around 45,000 clones, with around 83% appearing a single time and approximately 44% taken by the ten largest. Sequencing was performed on peripheral blood, taken after recovery from COVID-19. Receptor source: a human donor who had recovered from COVID-19.

The chain employs TRBV5-5 and TRBJ2-3; 7 positions match TRBD2. The V and J ends lost 4 bases and 6 bases, in that order; junction bases with no gene match: 2. CDR3 length: 12 residues. Germline V CDR1 and CDR2: SGHKS, YYEKEE (reference sequence). DNA of the CDR3: TGTGCCAGCAGCCCACTAGCGGATACGCAGTATTTT. Residues: CASSPLADTQYF. The whole variable domain, filled in from reference TRBV5-5 and TRBJ2-3, reads DAGVTQSPTHLIKTRGQQVTLRCSPISGHKSVSWYQQVLGQGPQFIFQYYEKEERGRGNFPDRFSARQFPNYSSELNVNALLLGDSALYLCASSPLADTQYFGPGTRLTVL.

This rearrangement joins TRBV18 to TRBJ1-1; 9 positions agree with TRBD1. The CDR3 length is 17 residues. CDR1 is KGHSH, CDR2 LQKENI, per germline. The J segment lost 0 bases and the V segment lost 2 bases, leaving 7 bases of the junction unmatched. The CDR3 DNA reads TGTGCCAGCTCACCAAGTTGGGACAGGGCTATGAACACTGAAGCTTTCTTT. Translation gives CASSPSWDRAMNTEAFF.

This clone has just one count. The rearrangement uses TRBV6-5 and TRBJ2-7, with a tentative D call TRBD1 (5 bases). Germline CDR1 is MNHEY and CDR2 is SVGAGI. The CDR3 runs 13 residues. V dropped 2 bases and J dropped 6 bases, with 11 bases sitting between them. This CDR3 is CASSYDGAGEQYV. CDR3 DNA sequence: TGTGCCAGCAGTTACGATGGGGCAGGCGAGCAGTACGTC.

This rearrangement joins TRBV2 to TRBJ1-2; D gene uncertain. From germline, CDR1 is SNHLY and CDR2 FYNNEI. The V gene lost 3 bases and the J gene lost 8 bases, with 13 bases spanning the gap. This CDR3 region has 13 residues. The CDR3 loop is CASSDSGLPGYTF. The CDR3 nucleotides are TGTGCCAGCAGTGATTCTGGCCTCCCCGGCTACACCTTC. The full variable domain, in which reference TRBV2 and TRBJ1-2 provide the parts outside the CDR3, is EPEVTQTPSHQVTQMGQEVILRCVPISNHLYFYWYRQILGQKVEFLVSFYNNEISEKSEIFDDQFSVERPDGSNFTLKIRSTKLEDSAMYFCASSDSGLPGYTFGSGTRLTVV.

The rearrangement links TRBV15 to TRBJ1-3; perhaps TRBD1 as D (6 bases). The germline V and J ends were trimmed by 0 bases and 2 bases, with 11 bases remaining between them. Germline V lookup: CDR1 LNHNV, CDR2 YYDKDF (reference sequence). This CDR3 contains 16 residues. The CDR3 protein is CATSRELQGAGNTIYF. Here the CDR3 DNA reads TGTGCCACCAGCAGAGAGTTACAGGGAGCTGGAAACACCATATATTTT.

This clone has a single count. The chain recombines TRBV7-9 with TRBJ1-3; D ambiguous. Trimming took off 2 bases at V and 0 bases at J, with 8 bases between the two ends. Germline CDR1 SEHNR, CDR2 FQNEAQ (reference sequence). CDR3 size: 15 residues. CDR3 nucleotide sequence: TGTGCCAGCAGCTTATCAGCAGGCTCTGGAAACACCATATATTTT. Amino acids: CASSLSAGSGNTIYF.

This chain uses TRBV19 with TRBJ2-5; unclear D gene. V was pared by 0 bases and J by 5 bases, with 13 bases between. The CDR3 loop spans 15 amino acids. CDR1 and CDR2 (germline): LNHDA, SQIVND (reference sequence). This chain's CDR3 is CASSIDGRGRETQYF. The CDR3 DNA sequence: TGTGCCAGTAGTATAGATGGCCGTGGCCGGGAGACCCAGTACTTC.

The chain has TRBV28 and TRBJ2-5; 9 nucleotides align to TRBD1. The J segment lost 0 bases and the V segment lost 6 bases, leaving 8 bases of the junction unmatched. The CDR3 runs 16 residues. Germline V gene lookup returns CDR1 MDHEN and CDR2 SYDVKM. Written as DNA, the CDR3 is TGTGCCAGCAGGGGGGGACAGGGTCCCCACCAAGAGACCCAGTACTTC. Amino acid sequence: CASRGGQGPHQETQYF.

The rearrangement uses TRBV11-2 and TRBJ2-7; 14 nucleotides match TRBD2. The CDR3 extends over 19 amino acids. V trimming: 1 base; J trimming: 2 bases; junction bases outside the gene matches: 10. Germline lookup yields CDR1 SGHAT and CDR2 FQNNGV. The CDR3 DNA reads as TGTGCCAGCAGCTTAGTGAGGGGACTAGCGGGAGATCCGACCTACGAGCAGTACTTC. This translates into CASSLVRGLAGDPTYEQYF. The whole variable domain, filled in from reference TRBV11-2 and TRBJ2-7, reads EAGVAQSPRYKIIEKRQSVAFWCNPISGHATLYWYQQILGQGPKLLIQFQNNGVVDDSQLPKDRFSAERLKGVDSTLKIQPAKLEDSAVYLCASSLVRGLAGDPTYEQYFGPGTRLTVT.

This sequence joins TRBV10-3 and TRBJ1-2; D possibly corresponds to TRBD1 (6 bases). CDR3 size: 15 residues. CDR1 and CDR2 from the germline V gene are ENHRY and SYGVKD. Trimming cost V 10 bases and J 6 bases, with 24 bases left between them. The CDR3 DNA reads TGTGCCACCTTTCATCTCAAGGGGGGGAGAAATGGCTACACCTTC. Protein: CATFHLKGGRNGYTF.